The TCR beta chain under discussion was sequenced for a study of blood T cells in healthy people across ages. This clonotype was picked up a small number of times. Antigen: not known. General study points: Fewer expanded clones and more diversity marked long-lived versus aged donors.

V lost 2 bases and J 6 bases, leaving 14 bases between the germline ends. From germline, CDR1 is MNHEY and CDR2 SVGEGT. The CDR3 spans 14 residues. The use of a sample-barcoded 5' primer and a J-beta primer mix characterized a second PCR of about 7 to 12 cycles. TCRdb recomputed calls from the 5' RACE reads with MiXCR, one row per CDR3 protein. The table records about 930,000 distinct CDR3 sequences, almost 30% of them present only once. These data were also filed under a second study, of T cells of mothers and their children.

This chain links TRBV6-2 or TRBV6-3 with TRBJ2-7; the D is unclear. The receptor was derived from a woman in her thirties or forties in good health. Material for sequencing was blood. CDR3 in DNA: TGTGCCAGCAGTTACACCGGAGCATTCTCCGAGCAGTACTTC. It is translated as CASSYTGAFSEQYF.